The present entry profiles one T cell receptor (beta chain) with its context. The CDR3 is made up of 16 amino acids. Germline CDR1 MDHEN, CDR2 SYDVKM. The V gene end was trimmed by 7 bases and the J gene end by 0 bases; junction bases not matched to a gene: 11. The TCR beta repertoire was assessed by survey-level immunoSEQ sequencing. Some clones are missing from TCRdb's copy, which holds only in-frame ones; the method was immunoSEQ multiplex PCR. The sample lists approximately 70,000 clones, 80% to 95% occurring once. The J gene is TRBJ1-1, the V gene TRBV28, with 7 bases aligning to TRBD1. This receptor was identified in a man aged 35 to 55 with rheumatoid arthritis. Specimen: PBMCs. Written as DNA, the CDR3 is TGTGCCAGCAATCCCAGGGGGGAGGGACTGAACACTGAAGCTTTCTTT. Protein product: CASNPRGEGLNTEAFF.